The 25 T cell receptor beta chains given below trace back to one sample, sequenced in a study of tumor and adjacent non-tumor tissue in lung cancer. Three rounds of nested PCR, following a modified ARM-PCR protocol, produced the TCRbeta library. One entry per CDR3 protein results from TCRdb running MiXCR on the multiplex PCR reads. Here the sample spans under 80,000 distinct CDR3 sequences, more than 65% being singletons. This sample's RNA came from whole unsorted tissue. More than 3 cm separated this lung sample from the edge of the tumor. Sequencing input: distant non-tumor lung tissue. These receptors were obtained from a man between 60 and 70 years old with non-small cell lung cancer.

Remarks on this clonotype: Being one base from a much bigger clone, this may be a read error. This CDR3 fails to terminate in the conserved phenylalanine or tryptophan, so it likely reflects a read error. The rearrangement links TRBV20-1 to TRBJ1-6; the match to TRBD1 covers 12 bases. CDR3 size: 15 residues. Germline V lookup: CDR1 DFQATT, CDR2 SNEGSKA (reference sequence). The CDR3 DNA sequence: TGCGGTAACCGGGACAGGGGGCGCGGTAATTCACCCCTCCACTAT. Translating it yields CGNRDRGRGNSPLHY.

On this clonotype: The conserved phenylalanine or tryptophan is not found at the CDR3 terminus, so this likely reflects a read error. V gene TRBV6-5 combines with J gene TRBJ2-7; the D is unclear. CDR1 and CDR2 from the germline V gene are MNHEY and SVGAGI. The CDR3 totals 14 residues. CDR3 loop: CASTYERNSYKQYI. The CDR3 DNA is TGTGCCAGCACTTACGAACGGAACTCCTACAAGCAGTACATC.

A word on this clonotype: This may be a read error: a much more frequent sequence differs by one nucleotide. V is TRBV7-9 and J is TRBJ2-3; 11 nucleotides match TRBD2. Per the germline V gene, CDR1 is SEHNR and CDR2 is FQNEAQ (reference sequence). The CDR3 length is 16 residues. For the CDR3, the DNA is TGTGCCAGCAGCTCTACTAGCGGGAGTGGAACAGATATGCAGTATTTT. Translation: CASSSTSGSGTDMQYF.

About this clonotype itself: Its ends do not fully match the called genes, so a read error is possible. The chain has TRBV20-1 and TRBJ2-1; 10 bases agree with TRBD2. Germline values: CDR1 DFQATT, CDR2 SNEGSKA (reference sequence). There are 14 residues in the CDR3. The CDR3: CSATSGSLYNKQFF. As DNA, the CDR3 is TGCAGTGCTACTAGCGGGAGCTTGTACAATAAGCAGTTCTTC.

As for this clonotype: The final CDR3 position lacks the conserved phenylalanine or tryptophan, pointing to a likely read error. The chain links TRBV6-5 to TRBJ2-5; TRBD2 might be the D (6 bases). Germline V gene sequence: CDR1 MNHEY, CDR2 SVGAGI. The CDR3 consists of 14 residues. V was pared by 9 bases and J by 5 bases, with 19 bases between. The CDR3 DNA reads TGTGCCAGAAGCCAATCGGCGGAGGGGGAGACCCAGTACTTA. Its translation is CARSQSAEGETQYL.

A word on this clonotype: Here the CDR3 omits its conserved ending phenylalanine or tryptophan, so a read error is the likely source. The chain uses TRBV29-1 and TRBJ2-5; the D gene is possibly TRBD2 (5 bases). CDR1 is SQVTM, CDR2 ANQGSEA, per germline. The CDR3 covers 13 residues. The CDR3 DNA is TGCGGCGTAGCGAACAGATACCAAGAGACCCAGTACTCC. Translating gives CGVANRYQETQYS.

A word on this clonotype: The conserved phenylalanine or tryptophan is not found at the CDR3 terminus, so this likely reflects a read error. The V gene is TRBV6-1, the J gene TRBJ1-6; no clear D gene. CDR3 length: 15 amino acids. CDR1 is MNHNS, CDR2 SASEGT, per germline. CDR3 sequence (DNA): TGTGTCAGCAGTGAAGGGTCGGCGGTCGGGTCACCCCTCCACCTT. Translation: CVSSEGSAVGSPLHL.

In regard to this clonotype: This clone may be a read error of a much larger clone one base away. The rearrangement joins TRBV5-1 to TRBJ2-3; D is undetermined. CDR3 length: 11 amino acids. The V gene's germline CDR1 is SGHRS and CDR2 YFSETQ. DNA for the CDR3: TGCGCCAGCAGCAGCACAGATACGCAGTGTTTT. Residues: CASSSTDTQCF.

V gene TRBV28 combines with J gene TRBJ1-5, with D perhaps matching TRBD1 (6 bases). CDR1 is MDHEN and CDR2 is SYDVKM in the germline V gene. V dropped 2 bases and J dropped 11 bases, with 13 bases sitting between them. The CDR3 has 13 residues. CDR3 loop: CASSLPTGRSQHF. The CDR3 region has the DNA TGTGCCAGCAGTTTACCAACAGGGCGATCCCAGCATTTT.

Concerning this clonotype: One base away lies a much larger clone, so this may be a sequencing read error. The rearrangement links TRBV7-3 to TRBJ2-5; D is possibly TRBD2 (5 bases). The CDR3 extends over 15 amino acids. Germline V lookup: CDR1 SGHTA, CDR2 FQGTGA. The DNA for the CDR3 is TGCACCAGCAGCTTCGGGAACGGAGCCCAAGAGACCCAGTACTTC. As protein: CTSSFGNGAQETQYF.

Of note for this clonotype: This may arise from a read error, as a much more abundant clone is one base away. This chain uses TRBV20-1 with TRBJ2-3; no clear D. CDR1 is DFQATT and CDR2 is SNEGSKA in the germline V gene (reference sequence). There are 12 residues in the CDR3. Trimming removed 3 bases from V and 3 bases from J, with 7 bases in between. The CDR3 bases are TGCAGTGCTAGCCTCAAGACAGATACGCAGTATTTT. It is translated as CSASLKTDTQYF.

This clonotype was detected only a few times. A much larger clone lies one base from this, so it may be a read error. The V and J genes are TRBV7-9 and TRBJ2-7; no clear D gene. CDR1 is SEHNR, CDR2 FQNEAQ, per germline (reference sequence). The CDR3 extends over 13 amino acids. Between the trimmed V and J ends, which lost 3 bases and 6 bases, there was a span of 12 bases. The CDR3 loop is CASSFGSVTEQYF. As DNA, the CDR3 is TGTGCCAGCAGCTTTGGGTCCGTTACCGAGCAGTACTTC.

Comment on this clonotype: It may be a read error: a sequence one base away is much more abundant. The DNA of the CDR3 is TGTGCCAGCAGCTCGACAGGGAGGGGGTCACTCCTCCACTTT. Translating gives CASSSTGRGSLLHF. The genes are TRBV11-2 and TRBJ1-6, with 7 positions matching TRBD1. There are 14 residues in the CDR3. CDR1 is SGHAT and CDR2 is FQNNGV in the germline V gene.

The chain employs TRBV9 and TRBJ2-1; a weak D match, TRBD1 (6 bases). Germline V CDR1 and CDR2: SGDLS, YYNGEE. Trimming stripped 2 bases from V and 8 bases from J, with 20 bases between. CDR3 length: 16 amino acids. The CDR3 DNA is TGTGCCAGCAGCGTTGCTCCGGGACATGGTAGAGATGAGCAGTTCTTC. It encodes CASSVAPGHGRDEQFF.

This clonotype has a count of ten or more. V is TRBV24-1 and J is TRBJ2-5; D is perhaps TRBD1 (6 bases). CDR1 and CDR2 from the germline V gene are KGHDR and SFDVKD. Trimming shortened V by 5 bases and J by 7 bases, and 13 bases separated the two germline ends. The CDR3 consists of 13 residues. The CDR3: CATSVRDTGTQYF. Here the CDR3 DNA reads TGTGCCACCAGTGTCCGGGACACTGGGACCCAGTACTTC.

This clonotype was found once. The chain combines TRBV18 with TRBJ1-1; D unclear. From germline, CDR1 is KGHSH and CDR2 LQKENI. V dropped 2 bases and J dropped 1 base, with 8 bases sitting between them. This CDR3 has 14 residues. The CDR3 sequence: CASSPISENTEAFF. Written as DNA, the CDR3 is TGTGCCAGCTCACCAATATCAGAGAACACTGAAGCTTTCTTT.

A word on this clonotype: Germline is not matched at one junction end, which may reflect a read error. This chain uses TRBV28 with TRBJ1-2, with 8 nucleotides matching TRBD1. The CDR3 contains 14 residues. Germline values: CDR1 MDHEN, CDR2 SYDVKM. The CDR3 loop reads CASNGTGASDGYIF. CDR3 coding DNA: TGTGCCAGCAATGGGACAGGTGCGTCCGATGGCTACATCTTC.

This clonotype was detected once. This chain links TRBV7-9 with TRBJ2-1; tentative D call: TRBD2 (6 bases). Trimming stripped 9 bases from V and 7 bases from J, with 19 bases between. Germline CDR1 reads SEHNR; CDR2 reads FQNEAQ (reference sequence). This CDR3 comprises 14 residues. CDR3 DNA sequence: TGTGCCAGTCCTCGGAACACCGGGGGAAATGAGCAGTTCTTC. Its translation is CASPRNTGGNEQFF.

This clonotype was seen a single time. The rearrangement uses TRBV6-2 or TRBV6-3 and TRBJ2-1, with 7 bases that match TRBD2. V lost 10 bases to trimming and J lost 9 bases; unmatched junction nucleotides: 24. Germline V gives CDR1 MNHEY, CDR2 SVGEGT. The CDR3 length is 17 residues. DNA for the CDR3: TGTGCCAACAATTACAATATATGCGGGAGTTTCCCCCCTGAGCAGTTCTTC. This translates into CANNYNICGSFPPEQFF.

Note on this clonotype: At one end the junction does not follow the germline gene, possibly because of a read error. V usage is TRBV29-1 and J usage is TRBJ1-2; no clear D gene. CDR1 and CDR2 (germline): SQVTM, ANQGSEA. This CDR3 region has 15 residues. Here the CDR3 reads CGVGARLATMHDYTF. CDR3 bases: TGCGGCGTTGGAGCGAGGCTCGCAACTATGCATGACTACACCTTC.

A remark on this clonotype: The conserved closing phenylalanine or tryptophan is absent in this CDR3, likely reflecting a read error. The gene calls are TRBV29-1 and TRBJ1-1, with D uncertain. The V gene lost 4 bases and the J gene lost 8 bases, with 17 bases spanning the gap. Germline CDR1 is SQVTM and CDR2 is ANQGSEA. There are 13 residues in the CDR3. CDR3 loop: CSVVKWGGTEAFS. The CDR3 DNA reads as TGCAGCGTTGTTAAATGGGGTGGCACCGAAGCTTTCTCT.

This clonotype was observed at least ten times. The J gene is TRBJ2-2, the V gene TRBV5-1; 10 positions agree with TRBD1. Germline trimming cut 0 bases from V and 4 bases from J; bases unmatched to any gene: 9. Germline V CDR1 and CDR2: SGHRS, YFSETQ. The CDR3 consists of 18 residues. In DNA, the CDR3 is TGCGCCAGCAGCTTGGAGTGGGACAGGGGTTATAGCACCGGGGAGCTGTTTTTT. Its translation: CASSLEWDRGYSTGELFF.

To note about this clonotype: A read error is likely, as this CDR3 ends without the conserved phenylalanine or tryptophan. The genes are TRBV29-1 and TRBJ1-3; tentatively, D is TRBD1 (5 bases). Germline CDR1 reads SQVTM; CDR2 reads ANQGSEA. This CDR3 comprises 12 residues. Written as DNA, the CDR3 is TGCAGCGTTCGGACATTTGGAAACATCATATATCTT. Its translation: CSVRTFGNIIYL.

Points on this clonotype: One end of the junction varies from germline; a read error may be responsible. The V call is TRBV5-6, the J call TRBJ2-1; no clear D gene. CDR1 and CDR2 from the germline V gene are SGHDT and YYEEEE. The CDR3 loop spans 16 amino acids. In DNA, the CDR3 is TGTGCCAGCAGCTTCCCGGGTGTTGGGTCCTACAATGAGCAGTTTTTC. Amino acids: CASSFPGVGSYNEQFF.

This clonotype was counted a single time. A junction end diverges from the germline sequence, so it may reflect a read error. The J gene is TRBJ2-5, the V gene TRBV6-6; the match to TRBD1 covers 9 bases. This CDR3 is 16 amino acids long. Germline CDR1 and CDR2: MNHNY and SVGAGI (reference sequence). DNA for the CDR3: TGTGCCAGCAGGCCTATCCCCACAGGGGGCCAAGAGAACCAGTACTTC. Its translation: CASRPIPTGGQENQYF.